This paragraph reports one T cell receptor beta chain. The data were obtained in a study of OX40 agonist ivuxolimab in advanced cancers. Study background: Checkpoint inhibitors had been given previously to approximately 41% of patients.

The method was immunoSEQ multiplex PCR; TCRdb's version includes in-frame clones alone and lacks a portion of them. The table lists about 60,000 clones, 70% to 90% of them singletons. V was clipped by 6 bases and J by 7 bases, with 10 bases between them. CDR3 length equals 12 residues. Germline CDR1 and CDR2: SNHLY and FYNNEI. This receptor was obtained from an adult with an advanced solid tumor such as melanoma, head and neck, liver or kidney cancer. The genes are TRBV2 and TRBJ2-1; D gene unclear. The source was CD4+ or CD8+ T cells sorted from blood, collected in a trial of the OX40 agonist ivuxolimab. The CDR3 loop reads CASSPILNEQFF. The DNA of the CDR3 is TGTGCCAGCAGCCCCATACTTAATGAGCAGTTCTTC.